Listed here is a single T cell receptor beta chain. Sequencing was performed with immunoSEQ multiplex PCR; in TCRdb, only in-frame clones are kept and a portion is missing. The repertoire holds hundreds of thousands of clones, with around 78% as singletons. This sample is part of a study of shared T cell receptors in the human thymus. Separately, the same data were catalogued under a study of human thymus T cells. That source reports: Healthy Finnish infants undergoing corrective surgery for congenital heart defects were the donors. Thymic samples were excised during corrective heart operations.

The material sequenced was thymocytes. This receptor was obtained from a boy in the first two years of life with a congenital heart defect.

Here the CDR3 reads CASSIDQGLAGGETDTQYF. The DNA of the CDR3 is TGTGCCAGTAGTATAGATCAGGGACTAGCGGGAGGTGAAACAGATACGCAGTATTTT. This chain uses TRBV19 with TRBJ2-3, with 15 bases lining up with TRBD2. With V trimmed by 0 bases and J by 3 bases, 7 bases remained unmatched. The germline gives CDR1 LNHDA, CDR2 SQIVND (reference sequence). The CDR3 spans 19 residues.